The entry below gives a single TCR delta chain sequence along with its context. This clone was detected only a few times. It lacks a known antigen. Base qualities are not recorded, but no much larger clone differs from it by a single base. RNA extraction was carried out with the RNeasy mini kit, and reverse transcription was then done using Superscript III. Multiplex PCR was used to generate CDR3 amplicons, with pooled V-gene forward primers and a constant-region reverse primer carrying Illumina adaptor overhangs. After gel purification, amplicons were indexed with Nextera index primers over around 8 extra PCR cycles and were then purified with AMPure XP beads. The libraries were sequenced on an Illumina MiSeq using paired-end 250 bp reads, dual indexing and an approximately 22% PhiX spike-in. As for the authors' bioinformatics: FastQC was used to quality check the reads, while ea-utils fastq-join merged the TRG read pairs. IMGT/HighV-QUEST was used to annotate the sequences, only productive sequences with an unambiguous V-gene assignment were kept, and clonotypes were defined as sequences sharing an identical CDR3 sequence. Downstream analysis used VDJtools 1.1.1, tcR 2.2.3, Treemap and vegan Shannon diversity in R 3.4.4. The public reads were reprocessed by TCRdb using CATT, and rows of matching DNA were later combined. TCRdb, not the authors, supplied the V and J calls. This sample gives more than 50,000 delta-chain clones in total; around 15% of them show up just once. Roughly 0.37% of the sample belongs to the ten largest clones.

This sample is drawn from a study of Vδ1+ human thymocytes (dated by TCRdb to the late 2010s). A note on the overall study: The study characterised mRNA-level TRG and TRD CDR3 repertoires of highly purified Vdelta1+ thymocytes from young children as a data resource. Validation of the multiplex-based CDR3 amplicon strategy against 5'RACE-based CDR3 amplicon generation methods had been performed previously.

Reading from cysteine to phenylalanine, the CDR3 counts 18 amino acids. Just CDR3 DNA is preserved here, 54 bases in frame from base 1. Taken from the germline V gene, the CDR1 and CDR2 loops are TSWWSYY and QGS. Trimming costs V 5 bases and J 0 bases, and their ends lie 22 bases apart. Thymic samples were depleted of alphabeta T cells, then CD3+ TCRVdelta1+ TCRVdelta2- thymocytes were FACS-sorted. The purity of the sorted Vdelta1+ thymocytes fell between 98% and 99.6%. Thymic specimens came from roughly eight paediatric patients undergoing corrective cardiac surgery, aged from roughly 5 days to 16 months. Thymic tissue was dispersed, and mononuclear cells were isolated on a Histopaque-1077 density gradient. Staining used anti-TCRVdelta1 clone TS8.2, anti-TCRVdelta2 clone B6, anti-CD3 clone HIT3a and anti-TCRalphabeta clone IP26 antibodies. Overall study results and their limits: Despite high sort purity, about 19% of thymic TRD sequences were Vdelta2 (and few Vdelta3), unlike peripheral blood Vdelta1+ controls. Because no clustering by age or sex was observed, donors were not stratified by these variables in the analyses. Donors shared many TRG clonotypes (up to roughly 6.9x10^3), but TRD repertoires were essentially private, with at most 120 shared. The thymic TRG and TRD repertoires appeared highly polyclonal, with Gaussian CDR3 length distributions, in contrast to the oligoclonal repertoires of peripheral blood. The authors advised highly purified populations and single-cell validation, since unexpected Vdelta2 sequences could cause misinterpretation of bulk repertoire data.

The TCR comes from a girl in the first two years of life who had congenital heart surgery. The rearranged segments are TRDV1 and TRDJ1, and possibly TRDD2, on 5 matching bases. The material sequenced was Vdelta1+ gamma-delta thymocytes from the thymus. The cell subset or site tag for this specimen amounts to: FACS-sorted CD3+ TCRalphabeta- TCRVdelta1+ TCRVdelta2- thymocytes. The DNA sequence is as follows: TGTGCTCTTGGGAGCCTTCGCCTCCGCCCGAAGTACACCGATAAACTCATCTTT. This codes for CALGSLRLRPKYTDKLIF.